This TCR beta chain appears in the sequencing data of a study of blood T cell repertoires in COVID-19. Study information: The samples span acute and convalescent COVID-19 from the United States, Italy and Spain. Sources were T cells, B-cell-depleted T cells, or PBMCs; the material itself was cDNA or gDNA.

Trimming left V 5 bases short and J 2 bases short, with 19 bases between. The CDR3 has 17 residues. Germline V gene lookup returns CDR1 LGHNA and CDR2 YNFKEQ. This clone was seen more than once but under ten times. Sequenced by immunoSEQ multiplex PCR; TCRdb stores in-frame clones only, minus some. The sample contains roughly 200,000 clones, 70% to 90% of which appear only once. The genes are TRBV4-2 and TRBJ1-5; the D gene is possibly TRBD1 (5 bases). This clonotype originated in a woman aged 25 to 39 with active or convalescent COVID-19. Sequenced sample: peripheral blood. CDR3 sequence reads: CASSRDTRQLGNQPQHF. CDR3 DNA sequence: TGTGCCAGCAGCAGAGATACCCGACAGTTGGGCAATCAGCCCCAGCATTTT.